The rows below give T cell receptor beta chains drawn from one sample of a study of blood T cell repertoires in COVID-19. Sequenced by immunoSEQ multiplex PCR; TCRdb stores in-frame clones only, minus some. Here the sample spans about 170,000 clones, approximately 82% being singletons. Source material: PBMCs or T cells enriched from blood (not recorded which). The receptors derive from a woman aged 45-65 years in a cohort exposed to, infected with or recovered from COVID-19 (not recorded which). CDR3s include the opening cysteine and the closing phenylalanine or tryptophan. The order of the fields is J gene, V gene, clone size, D gene, CDR3 protein, CDR3 DNA. The D gene is left open where the match is weak. Only some rows state a clone size, as once, few, many or a class for expanded clones.

TRBJ2-3 | TRBV6-2/TRBV6-3 | - | TRBD2 | CASSYSRTSGPTDTQYF | TGTGCCAGCAGTTACTCGCGGACTAGCGGGCCCACAGATACGCAGTATTTT
TRBJ2-5 | TRBV24-1 | once | - | CATMEKTGSSLQVTQETQYF | TGTGCCACCATGGAAAAGACCGGATCGTCCCTCCAGGTCACTCAAGAGACCCAGTACTTC
TRBJ1-1 | TRBV18 | many | - | CASSGAENTEAFF | TGTGCCAGCTCAGGGGCAGAGAACACTGAAGCTTTCTTT
TRBJ1-2 | TRBV6-1 | - | TRBD1 | CASSEIGQGYGYTF | TGTGCCAGCAGTGAAATAGGACAGGGCTATGGCTACACCTTC
TRBJ1-1 | TRBV5-8 | - | - | CASSLDLPGGASEAFF | TGTGCCAGCAGCTTGGATCTTCCGGGGGGGGCATCTGAAGCTTTCTTT
TRBJ1-4 | TRBV11-2 | - | - | CASSLGTGTEKLFF | TGTGCCAGCAGCTTAGGCACAGGGACTGAAAAACTGTTTTTT
TRBJ2-1 | TRBV21-1 | - | - | CASRPSTAGRYNEQFF | TGTGCCAGCAGACCTTCCACGGCGGGCAGATACAATGAGCAGTTCTTC
TRBJ2-5 | TRBV5-4 | - | - | CASSSGGGETQYF | TGTGCCAGCAGCTCAGGCGGAGGTGAGACCCAGTACTTC
TRBJ1-3 | TRBV4-3 | - | - | CASSQDSSSGNTIYF | TGCGCCAGCAGCCAGGACAGCAGCTCTGGAAACACCATATATTTT
TRBJ1-1 | TRBV6-6 | - | - | CASSTLQGMNTEAFF | TGTGCCAGCAGTACTCTTCAGGGGATGAACACTGAAGCTTTCTTT
TRBJ2-7 | TRBV5-1 | - | TRBD1 | CASSSPGQGYEQYF | TGCGCCAGCAGCTCCCCGGGACAGGGGTACGAGCAGTACTTC
TRBJ1-3 | TRBV10-3 | once | - | CAISDNRATGNTIYF | TGTGCCATCAGTGATAACAGGGCGACAGGAAACACCATATATTTT
TRBJ2-2 | TRBV9 | - | - | CASSAGLMNTGELFF | TGTGCCAGCAGCGCAGGACTCATGAACACCGGGGAGCTGTTTTTT
TRBJ2-1 | TRBV5-1 | - | - | CASSPDSSSYNEQFF | TGCGCCAGCAGCCCGGACAGCTCTTCGTACAATGAGCAGTTCTTC
TRBJ1-1 | TRBV2 | - | - | CASSEQGRNTEAFF | TGTGCCAGCAGTGAGCAGGGGAGGAACACTGAAGCTTTCTTT
TRBJ1-3 | TRBV10-3 | - | - | CAISGRTSLGGNTIYF | TGTGCCATCAGTGGTCGGACATCCTTAGGAGGAAACACCATATATTTT
TRBJ1-3 | TRBV6-5 | - | - | CASEAGAGNTIYF | TGTGCCAGCGAGGCCGGAGCTGGAAACACCATATATTTT
TRBJ2-7 | TRBV29-1 | - | TRBD2 | CSVGTSGDRTYEQYF | TGCAGCGTCGGGACTAGCGGGGACCGTACCTACGAGCAGTACTTC
TRBJ1-3 | TRBV7-8 | - | - | CASSEAGNTIYF | TGTGCCAGCAGCGAAGCGGGAAACACCATATATTTT
TRBJ2-1 | TRBV6-1 | few | TRBD2 | CASSETSGSYNEQFF | TGTGCCAGCAGTGAGACTAGCGGCTCCTACAATGAGCAGTTCTTC
TRBJ1-1 | TRBV5-1 | few | TRBD1 | CASSLGGTGNTEAFF | TGCGCCAGCAGCTTGGGTGGGACAGGGAACACTGAAGCTTTCTTT
TRBJ1-4 | TRBV27 | few | TRBD1 | CASSDRDSRNEKLFF | TGTGCCAGCAGCGACCGGGACAGCCGTAATGAAAAACTGTTTTTT
TRBJ1-2 | TRBV27 | once | TRBD1 | CASRLTGDNYGYTF | TGTGCCAGCAGACTAACAGGGGATAACTATGGCTACACCTTC